The TCR beta chain described here comes from a study of cytomegalovirus exposure and HLA in healthy donors. Researchers ran the PCR with 60 Vbeta and 13 Jbeta primers. Data came from immunoSEQ multiplex PCR; TCRdb stores just in-frame clones and leaves some out. The data contain some 140,000 clones, around 77% of them singletons. This clone came up a few times. The source of this sequence is a man younger than 45 in good health. Material: PBMCs.

CDR3 region: CASSLMGQSSGANVLTF. CDR3 DNA: TGTGCCAGCAGCTTAATGGGACAGAGCTCTGGGGCCAACGTCCTGACTTTC. The rearrangement uses TRBV7-2 and TRBJ2-6; 7 bases are a match to TRBD1. V trimming: 2 bases; J trimming: 0 bases; junction bases outside the gene matches: 4. This CDR3 is 17 amino acids long. Germline-derived CDR1 and CDR2 are SGHTA and FQGNSA.